Shown below are 10 T cell receptor beta chains from a single sample sequenced in a study of shared clonotypes between healthy human individuals. Using immunoSEQ multiplex PCR, the repertoire was profiled, and TCRdb retains in-frame clones only, with some absent. The sample has some 2.4 million clones, 93% seen once; the top ten hold 0.36%. The specimen sequenced was naive CD4+ T cells from PBMCs. Subset of the sample: CD45RA+ positively selected. The receptors originated from a man younger than 35 in good health. Some clones in this sample may be carry-over from other donors' samples.

The V gene is TRBV5-1, the J gene TRBJ2-1, with TRBD2 matching 11 bases. The germline CDR1 and CDR2 sequences are SGHRS and YFSETQ. The V segment lost 4 bases and the J segment 6 bases; nucleotides outside the gene matches: 6. The CDR3 runs to 15 residues. The CDR3 region is CASSELAGATNEQFF. The CDR3, as DNA: TGCGCCAGCAGCGAACTAGCGGGAGCGACCAATGAGCAGTTCTTC.

The chain links TRBV6-5 to TRBJ1-1, with TRBD1 as a possible D gene (6 bases). V was clipped by 9 bases and J by 7 bases, with 12 bases between them. CDR1 MNHEY and CDR2 SVGAGI come from the germline V gene. The CDR3 has 11 amino acids. CDR3 region: CASRGTIEAFF. The CDR3 DNA reads as TGTGCCAGTCGGGGGACAATTGAAGCTTTCTTT.

The rearrangement links TRBV30 to TRBJ2-5; perhaps TRBD1 as D (6 bases). This CDR3 comprises 16 residues. Trimming took 5 bases from V and 0 from J, leaving 19 bases between them. Germline values: CDR1 GTSNPN, CDR2 SVGIG (reference sequence). The CDR3: CAWRVGTRTYQETQYF. Written as DNA, the CDR3 is TGTGCCTGGCGAGTGGGGACAAGGACGTACCAAGAGACCCAGTACTTC.

The chain carries TRBV7-9 and TRBJ2-5; a possible D gene is TRBD2 (5 bases). The CDR3 totals 14 residues. The germline V and J ends were trimmed by 3 bases and 6 bases, with 14 bases remaining between them. Germline CDR1 SEHNR, CDR2 FQNEAQ (reference sequence). As DNA, the CDR3 is TGTGCCAGCAGCTTTGGCCTCGGGGAGCAGACCCAGTACTTC. Amino acid sequence: CASSFGLGEQTQYF.

This sequence joins TRBV19 and TRBJ2-4; the D gene is possibly TRBD2 (8 bases). V shed 4 bases and J shed 8 bases, with 18 bases lying between them. The CDR3 spans 15 residues. Germline loops: CDR1 LNHDA, CDR2 SQIVND (reference sequence). The CDR3 protein is CASSTIAGTVDIQYF. CDR3 nucleotide sequence: TGTGCCAGTAGTACCATAGCGGGGACAGTTGACATTCAGTACTTC.

The gene calls are TRBV5-1 and TRBJ1-2; 8 bases are shared with TRBD1. The CDR3 runs to 16 residues. With 4 bases clipped from V and 2 bases from J, the junction kept 10 bases outside the gene matches. CDR1 is SGHRS and CDR2 is YFSETQ in the germline V gene. For the CDR3, the DNA is TGCGCCAGCAGCCACGCATTGGGACAGGAGAACTATGGCTACACCTTC. Translated: CASSHALGQENYGYTF.

The V call is TRBV28, the J call TRBJ2-1; TRBD2 matches 7 bases. Germline V gene data show CDR1 as MDHEN and CDR2 as SYDVKM. This CDR3 region has 13 residues. After removal of 8 bases from V and 6 bases from J, the junction contained 7 bases not matched to a gene. CDR3 nucleotides: TGTGCCAGCTGGCGCAGGGAGGGCAATGAGCAGTTCTTC. Translation: CASWRREGNEQFF.

This clone was counted a single time. The genes are TRBV20-1 and TRBJ2-7; D gene ambiguous. Deletions cut 6 bases from V and 3 bases from J, with 9 bases between. The CDR3 length is 11 residues. Germline V CDR1 and CDR2: DFQATT, SNEGSKA (reference sequence). CDR3 in DNA: TGCAGTGCAACTCAGAGCTACGAGCAGTACTTC. This encodes CSATQSYEQYF.

The chain joins TRBV6-1 to TRBJ1-4, with 7 bases aligning to TRBD1. This CDR3 has 15 residues. J was trimmed by 8 bases and V by 4 bases; bases with no gene match: 10. Germline V CDR1 and CDR2: MNHNS, SASEGT. DNA of the CDR3: TGTGCCAGCAGTGTTACCGGGACAGCCGAGGAAAAACTGTTTTTT. Residues: CASSVTGTAEEKLFF.

The chain recombines TRBV27 with TRBJ1-1; TRBD1 matches 9 bases. CDR1 is MNHEY, CDR2 SMNVEV, per germline (reference sequence). CDR3 length: 15 amino acids. The trim removed 5 bases at V and 4 bases at J, leaving 8 bases unmatched. CDR3 amino acids: CASSHGQGRATEAFF. The DNA for the CDR3 is TGTGCCAGCAGTCATGGACAGGGGAGGGCCACTGAAGCTTTCTTT.